This T cell receptor (beta chain) was profiled in a study of T-cell memory formation after mild COVID-19. TCRdb recomputed calls from the 5' RACE reads with MiXCR, one row per CDR3 protein. The sample yields 55,000 to 70,000 distinct CDR3 sequences, about 30% seen once. Germline V CDR1 and CDR2: LGHNT, FRNRAP. V was pared by 6 bases and J by 3 bases, with 4 bases of the junction left unmatched. The CDR3 is 15 residues long. There are a few counts of this clonotype. This rearrangement joins TRBV12-5 to TRBJ2-2; 10 nucleotides align to TRBD2. Sequenced sample: PBMCs or a T cell subset sorted from them (not recorded which). The source of this sequence is a young man who had mild COVID-19 (a few samples of this study predate the infection). Cell type and time point are not known. The CDR3 DNA follows: TGTGCTAGTGGGCCCGGACTAGCGGACACCGGGGAGCTGTTTTTT. Translating gives CASGPGLADTGELFF.